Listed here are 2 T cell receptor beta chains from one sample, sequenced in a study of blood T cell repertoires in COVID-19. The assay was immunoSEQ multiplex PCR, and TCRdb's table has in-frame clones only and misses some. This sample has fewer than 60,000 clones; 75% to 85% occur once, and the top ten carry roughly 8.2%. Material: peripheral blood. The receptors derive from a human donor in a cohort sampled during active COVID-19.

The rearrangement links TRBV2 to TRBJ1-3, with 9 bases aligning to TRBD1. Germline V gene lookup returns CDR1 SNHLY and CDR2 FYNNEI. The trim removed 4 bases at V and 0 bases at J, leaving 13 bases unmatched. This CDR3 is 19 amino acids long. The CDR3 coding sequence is TGTGCCAGCAGTGGGTCGGGACAGGGATTCATTAGCTCTGGAAACACCATATATTTT. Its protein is CASSGSGQGFISSGNTIYF.

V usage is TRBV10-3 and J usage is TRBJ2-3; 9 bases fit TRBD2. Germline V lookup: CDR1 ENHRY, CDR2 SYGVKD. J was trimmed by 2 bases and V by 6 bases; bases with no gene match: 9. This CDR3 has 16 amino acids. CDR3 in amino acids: CAISAPIAGDTDTQYF. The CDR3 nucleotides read TGTGCCATCAGCGCTCCAATAGCGGGGGACACAGATACGCAGTATTTT.